Presented here are 12 T cell receptor beta chains from one specimen sequenced in a study of metastatic and nonmetastatic thyroid tumors (dated by TCRdb to 2020 to 2022). No patient had received any treatment before thyroid surgery. Libraries came from PCR. Sequencer: Illumina HiSeq 4000. The public reads were reanalyzed by TCRdb: fastp trimming at Q25, MiXCR alignment, in-frame beta chains only. The sample data list about 40,000 clones, and roughly a sixth of these were observed just once. Together, the top ten hold 3.5% to 4% of the sample. The sequenced material came from blood. All receptors come from a female donor with papillary thyroid cancer or a benign thyroid nodule (not recorded which). Some clones in this sample may be carry-over from other donors' samples.

The chain joins TRBV7-9 to TRBJ1-1, with no clear D. CDR3 length equals 15 residues. Trimming pared 1 base from V and 1 base from J, leaving 10 bases between. Germline V gene sequence: CDR1 SEHNR, CDR2 FQNEAQ (reference sequence). DNA for the CDR3: TGTGCCAGCAGCTTAGGATACGCGGAGAACACTGAAGCTTTCTTT. It translates to CASSLGYAENTEAFF.

This clone was seen more than once but under ten times. J is TRBJ2-7 and V is TRBV6-2 or TRBV6-3; TRBD2 matches at 12 bases. V lost 2 bases and J lost 3; bases outside the gene matches: 5. The V gene's germline CDR1 is MNHEY and CDR2 SVGEGT. The CDR3 contains 16 residues. The CDR3, as DNA: TGTGCCAGCAGTTACCTAGCGGGAGGGCGGAGCTACGAGCAGTACTTC. Translating it yields CASSYLAGGRSYEQYF.

This clone has at least ten counts. The J gene is TRBJ1-4, the V gene TRBV28; the match to TRBD1 covers 8 bases. Germline V gene data show CDR1 as MDHEN and CDR2 as SYDVKM. After removal of 5 bases from V and 8 bases from J, the junction contained 4 bases not matched to a gene. There are 13 residues in the CDR3. The CDR3 DNA reads as TGTGCCAGCAGTCGGACAGGGAAGGAAAAACTGTTTTTT. It specifies CASSRTGKEKLFF.

This clone has at least ten counts. The J gene is TRBJ2-1, the V gene TRBV29-1; no definite D call. This CDR3 contains 16 residues. In germline, CDR1 is SQVTM, CDR2 ANQGSEA. V lost 0 bases and J lost 1, with 13 bases in between. CDR3: CSVEDQARQSYNEQFF. The CDR3 coding sequence is TGCAGCGTTGAAGATCAGGCTAGGCAATCCTACAATGAGCAGTTCTTC.

This clone showed up many times. The V and J genes are TRBV28 and TRBJ2-7; D is ambiguous. With 6 bases removed from V and 4 bases from J, the gap between germline ends came to 7 bases. CDR3 length equals 11 residues. Per germline, CDR1 MDHEN and CDR2 SYDVKM. In DNA form, the CDR3 reads TGTGCCAGCAGATCACGTTACGAGCAGTACTTC. The encoded protein is CASRSRYEQYF. The full variable domain, rest sourced from reference TRBV28 and TRBJ2-7, is DVKVTQSSRYLVKRTGEKVFLECVQDMDHENMFWYRQDPGLGLRLIYFSYDVKMKEKGDIPEGYSVSREKKERFSLILESASTNQTSMYLCASRSRYEQYFGPGTRLTVT.

The CDR3 DNA reads TGTGCCAGCAGCTTAACCCAGCTTCACACTGAAGCTTTCTTT. This sequence encodes CASSLTQLHTEAFF. The V and J genes are TRBV6-5 and TRBJ1-1, with no clear D. Deletions cut 6 bases from V and 3 bases from J, with 14 bases between. The CDR3 loop spans 14 amino acids. Germline assignment: CDR1 MNHEY and CDR2 SVGAGI.

The rearrangement uses TRBV5-1 and TRBJ2-1, with D unresolved. V was clipped by 0 bases and J by 10 bases, with 11 bases between them. CDR1 SGHRS and CDR2 YFSETQ come from the germline V gene. CDR3 length: 13 residues. CDR3 in amino acids: CASSLASAIEQFF. The CDR3 bases are TGCGCCAGCAGCTTGGCCAGTGCGATAGAGCAGTTCTTC.

This clone was counted many times. This chain links TRBV11-3 with TRBJ2-2, with D perhaps TRBD1 (6 bases). The CDR3 runs 14 residues. Trimming took off 1 base at V and 3 bases at J, with 6 bases between the two ends. CDR1 is SGHNT, CDR2 YENEEA, per germline. The DNA for the CDR3 is TGTGCCAGCAGCTTAGCAGGGGACACCGGGGAGCTGTTTTTT. Protein: CASSLAGDTGELFF.

To note about this clone: This may be a read error, as it is one base from a much larger clone. The gene calls are TRBV20-1 and TRBJ1-5; D uncertain. The CDR3 is 14 residues long. Germline values: CDR1 DFQATT, CDR2 SNEGSKA (reference sequence). The CDR3 DNA follows: TGCAGTGCTAGACGTACGGAGGGCAATCAGCCCCGGCATTTT. Protein: CSARRTEGNQPRHF.

This clone was seen repeatedly, ten times or more. The V and J genes are TRBV11-2 and TRBJ2-3; 9 bases are shared with TRBD2. The CDR3 spans 15 residues. After removal of 5 bases from V and 1 base from J, the junction contained 4 bases not matched to a gene. Per germline, CDR1 SGHAT and CDR2 FQNNGV. CDR3 nucleotides: TGTGCCAGCAGCGAGCGGACTAGCGGCACAGATACGCAGTATTTT. This encodes CASSERTSGTDTQYF.

This clone was observed many times. The chain carries TRBV9 and TRBJ2-7; 9 positions match TRBD1. This CDR3 has 14 residues. Germline CDR1 and CDR2: SGDLS and YYNGEE. J gave up 4 bases and V 4 bases, and 6 bases lay outside the gene matches. In DNA, the CDR3 is TGTGCCAGCAGCCCCCGGACAGGGGTGTACGAGCAGTACTTC. Translation gives CASSPRTGVYEQYF.

This clone was recorded many times. The J gene is TRBJ2-3, the V gene TRBV5-1; the match to TRBD2 covers 13 bases. V dropped 4 bases and J dropped 1; count of bases not matched to a gene: 18. This CDR3 has 21 amino acids. Germline CDR1 and CDR2: SGHRS and YFSETQ. The CDR3 reads CASSTTSGRALSPIGTDTQYF. The CDR3 coding sequence is TGCGCCAGCAGCACAACTAGCGGGAGGGCCCTTTCCCCAATTGGCACAGATACGCAGTATTTT.